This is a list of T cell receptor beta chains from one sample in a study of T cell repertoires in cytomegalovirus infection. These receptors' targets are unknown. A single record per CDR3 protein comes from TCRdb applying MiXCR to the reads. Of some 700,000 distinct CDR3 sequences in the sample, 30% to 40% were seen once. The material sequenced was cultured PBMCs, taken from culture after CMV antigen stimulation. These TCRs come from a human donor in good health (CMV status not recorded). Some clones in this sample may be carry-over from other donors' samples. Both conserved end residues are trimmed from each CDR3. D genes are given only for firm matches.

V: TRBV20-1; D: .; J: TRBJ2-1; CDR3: MGRSGNEQF
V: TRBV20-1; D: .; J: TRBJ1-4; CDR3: SASRSVGGTNEKLF
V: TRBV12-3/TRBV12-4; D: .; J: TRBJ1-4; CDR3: ASSFSTTTTNEKLF
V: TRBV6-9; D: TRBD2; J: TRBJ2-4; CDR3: ASSYPRLAGGLAKNIQY
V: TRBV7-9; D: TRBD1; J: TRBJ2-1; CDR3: ASSSPGQGRNEQF
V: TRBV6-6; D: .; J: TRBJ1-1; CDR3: ASSYSQNTEAF
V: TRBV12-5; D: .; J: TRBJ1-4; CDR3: ASGLVPGTNEKLF
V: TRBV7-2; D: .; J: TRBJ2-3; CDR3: ASSLYGSPGDTQY
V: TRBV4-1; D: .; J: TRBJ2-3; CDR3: ASSQDIRGGGRTDTQY
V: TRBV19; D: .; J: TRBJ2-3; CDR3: ASTSGGHTDTQY
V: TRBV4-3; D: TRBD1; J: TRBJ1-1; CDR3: ASSQWTGGNTEAF
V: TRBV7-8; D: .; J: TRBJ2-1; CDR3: ATRVGVYNEQF
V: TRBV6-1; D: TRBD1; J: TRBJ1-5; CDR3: ASNRGQINQPQH
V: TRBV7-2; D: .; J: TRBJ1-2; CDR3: ASSYSKTGNGYT
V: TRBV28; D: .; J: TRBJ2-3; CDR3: ATDSPSTDTQY
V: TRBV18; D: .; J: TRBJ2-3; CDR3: ASSPPSISDTQY
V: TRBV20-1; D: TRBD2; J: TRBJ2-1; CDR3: SARDPGAGDSGEQF
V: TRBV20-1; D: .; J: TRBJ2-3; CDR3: SARGLATDTQY
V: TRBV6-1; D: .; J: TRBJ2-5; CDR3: ASSLLSAGTQY
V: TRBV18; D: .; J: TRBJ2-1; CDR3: ASSLTLQGNNEQF
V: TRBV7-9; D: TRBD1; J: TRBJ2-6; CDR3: ASSLQGATGANVLT
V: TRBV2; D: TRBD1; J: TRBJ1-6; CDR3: ASSGDRGYNSPLH
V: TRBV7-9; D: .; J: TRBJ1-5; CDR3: ASSLAYGQRNQPQH
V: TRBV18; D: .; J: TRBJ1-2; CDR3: ASSPGPGGVGGYT
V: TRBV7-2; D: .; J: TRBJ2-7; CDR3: ASGYRHGGYYEQY
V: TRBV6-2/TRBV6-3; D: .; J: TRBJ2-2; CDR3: ASSYPTGAKNTGELF
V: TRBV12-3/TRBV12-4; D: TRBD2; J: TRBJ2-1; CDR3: ASRQGLAGFWEQF
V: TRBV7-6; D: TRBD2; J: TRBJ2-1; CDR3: ASSRQPRAGGRDEQF
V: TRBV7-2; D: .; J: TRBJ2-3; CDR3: ASSPRSWGQDTQY
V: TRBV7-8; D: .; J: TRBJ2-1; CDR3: ASSLSYRTRQF
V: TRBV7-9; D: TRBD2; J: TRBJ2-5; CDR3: ASSFGTSISETQY
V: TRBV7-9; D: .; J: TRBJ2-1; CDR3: ASSLNPYNEQF
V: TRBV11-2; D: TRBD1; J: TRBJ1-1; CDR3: ASSSWTGGFSLVMTEAF
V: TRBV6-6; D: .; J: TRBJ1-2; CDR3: ASRYRGADYGYT
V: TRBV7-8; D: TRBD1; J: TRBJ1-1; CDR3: ASSWGTGSNTEAF
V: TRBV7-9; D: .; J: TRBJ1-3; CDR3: ASSLPDPPGNTIY
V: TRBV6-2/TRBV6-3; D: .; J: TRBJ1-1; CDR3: ASSYQTGTEAF
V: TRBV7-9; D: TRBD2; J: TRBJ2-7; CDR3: ASSFPAGGGAGAEQY
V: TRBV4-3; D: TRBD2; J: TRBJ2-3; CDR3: ASSQDVTSGSSDTQY
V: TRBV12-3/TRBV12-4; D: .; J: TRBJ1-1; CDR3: ASSLGDGPQGRSVEAF
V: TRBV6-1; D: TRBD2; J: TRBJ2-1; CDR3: ASSPGLANHNEQF
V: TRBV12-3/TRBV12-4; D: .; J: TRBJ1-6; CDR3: ASTKSGSYNSPLH
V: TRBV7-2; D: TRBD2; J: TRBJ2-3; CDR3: ASSKNPGLAPTDTQY